The present entry profiles one T cell receptor beta chain with its context. Its antigen is still unknown. CD45RO negativity and positive selection for CCR7 defined naive CD8 cells, a population that excluded terminally differentiated effector memory CD45RA+ cells. Those who donated were healthy HIV-negative adults, with no recent acute infections or vaccinations reported. This specimen comes from a study of shared clonotypes between healthy human individuals. Broader study findings: Naive subsets generally exceeded memory subsets in estimated richness.

Profiling relied on immunoSEQ multiplex PCR, and the TCRdb table lists in-frame clones only, not all of them. The sample gives about 2,100,000 clones, under 95% of which show up once; around 1.7% is in the top ten. V lost 8 bases and J 5 bases, leaving 12 bases between the germline ends. CDR3 length: 12 residues. From germline, CDR1 is MDHEN and CDR2 SYDVKM. Sequenced material: naive CD8+ T cells from PBMCs. The rearrangement joins TRBV28 to TRBJ2-5; the D gene is possibly TRBD2 (6 bases). The clonotype comes from a man between 18 and 29 years old in good health. Some clones in this sample may be carry-over from other donors' samples. CDR3 nucleotides: TGTGCCAGCGCCGGGGGTTGGGAGACCCAGTACTTC. It codes for CASAGGWETQYF.